The present T cell receptor beta chain was sequenced within a study of T cell responses to AZD1222 COVID-19 vaccine. Germline assignment: CDR1 SGHRS and CDR2 YFSETQ. The V end lost 7 bases, the J end lost 10 bases, and 9 bases lay between the germline ends. This CDR3 is 10 amino acids long. Clones were sequenced by immunoSEQ multiplex PCR, and TCRdb holds only the in-frame ones, with some missing. The table includes roughly 100,000 clones, around nine tenths detected once. The TCR originated in an adult in good health. This chain uses TRBV5-1 with TRBJ2-1; D is uncertain. Source: peripheral blood, taken on day 0 of AZD1222 vaccination. CDR3 bases: TGCGCCAGCGCTCCCGCCGAGCAGTTCTTC. This sequence encodes CASAPAEQFF.